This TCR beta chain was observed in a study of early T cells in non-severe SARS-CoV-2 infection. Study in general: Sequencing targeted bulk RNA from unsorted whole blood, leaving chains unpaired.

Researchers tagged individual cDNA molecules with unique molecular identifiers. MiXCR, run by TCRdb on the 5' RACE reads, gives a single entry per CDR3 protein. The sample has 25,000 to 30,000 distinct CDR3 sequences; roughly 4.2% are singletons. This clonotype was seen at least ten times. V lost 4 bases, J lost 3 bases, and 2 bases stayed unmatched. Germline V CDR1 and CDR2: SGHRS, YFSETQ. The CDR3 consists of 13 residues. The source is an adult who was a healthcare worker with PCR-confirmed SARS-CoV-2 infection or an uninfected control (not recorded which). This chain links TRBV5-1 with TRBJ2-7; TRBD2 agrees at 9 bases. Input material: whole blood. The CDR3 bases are TGCGCCAGCAGCGGGACTAGCAGCTACGAGCAGTACTTC. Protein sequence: CASSGTSSYEQYF.